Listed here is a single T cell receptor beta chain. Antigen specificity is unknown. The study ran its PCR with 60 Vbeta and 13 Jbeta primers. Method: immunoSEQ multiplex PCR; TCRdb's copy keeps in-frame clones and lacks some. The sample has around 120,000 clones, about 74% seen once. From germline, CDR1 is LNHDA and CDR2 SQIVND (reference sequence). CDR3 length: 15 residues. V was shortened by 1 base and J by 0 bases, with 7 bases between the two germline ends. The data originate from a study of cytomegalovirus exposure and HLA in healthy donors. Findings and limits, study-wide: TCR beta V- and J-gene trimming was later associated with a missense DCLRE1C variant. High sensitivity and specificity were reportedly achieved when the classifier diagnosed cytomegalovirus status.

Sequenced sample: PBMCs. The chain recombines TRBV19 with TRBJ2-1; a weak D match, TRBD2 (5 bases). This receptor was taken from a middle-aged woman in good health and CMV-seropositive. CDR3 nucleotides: TGTGCCAGTAGTATAGCTGGGAGCTCCTACAATGAGCAGTTCTTC. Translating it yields CASSIAGSSYNEQFF. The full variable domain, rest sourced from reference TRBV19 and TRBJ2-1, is DGGITQSPKYLFRKEGQNVTLSCEQNLNHDAMYWYRQDPGQGLRLIYYSQIVNDFQKGDIAEGYSVSREKKESFPLTVTSAQKNPTAFYLCASSIAGSSYNEQFFGPGTRLTVL.